Detailed here is one T cell receptor beta chain. RNA, once extracted, was reverse transcribed into cDNA for use as the sequencing template. Produced via immunoSEQ multiplex PCR; TCRdb's table is partial and in-frame only. Of about 150,000 clones detected, about 89% appear once; the ten largest clones hold about 15%. PBMCs served as the source from which CD4+ and CD8+ T cells were sorted. This sample was included in a study of CD8+ T cells in alopecia areata. CDR3 length equals 12 residues. CDR1 and CDR2 (germline): GTSNPN, SVGIG (reference sequence). V was shortened by 3 bases and J by 6 bases, with 9 bases between the two germline ends.

This chain joins TRBV30 and TRBJ2-1; no firm D call. This clonotype was obtained from a human donor with alopecia areata. The material was CD8+ T cells sorted from blood, obtained at week 0. The CDR3 nucleotides read TGTGCCTGGAGCACGTGGTCCAATGAGCAGTTCTTC. This codes for CAWSTWSNEQFF.